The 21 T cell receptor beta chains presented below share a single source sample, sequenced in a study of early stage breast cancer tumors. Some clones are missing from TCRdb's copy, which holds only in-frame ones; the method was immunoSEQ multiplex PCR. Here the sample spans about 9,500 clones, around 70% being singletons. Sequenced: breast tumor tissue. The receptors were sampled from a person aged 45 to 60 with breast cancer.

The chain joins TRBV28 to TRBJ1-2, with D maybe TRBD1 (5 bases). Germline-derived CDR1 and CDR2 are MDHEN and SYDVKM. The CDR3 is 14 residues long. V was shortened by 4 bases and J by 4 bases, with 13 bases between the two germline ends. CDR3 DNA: TGTGCCAGCAGTTCTCCGACAGCACCCTATGGCTACACCTTC. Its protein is CASSSPTAPYGYTF.

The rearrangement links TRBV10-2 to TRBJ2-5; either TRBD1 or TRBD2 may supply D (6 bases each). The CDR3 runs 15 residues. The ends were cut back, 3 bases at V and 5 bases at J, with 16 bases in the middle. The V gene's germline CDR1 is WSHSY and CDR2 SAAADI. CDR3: CASSDSLGGRETQYF. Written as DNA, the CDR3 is TGCGCCAGCAGTGACAGTTTGGGGGGCCGGGAGACCCAGTACTTC.

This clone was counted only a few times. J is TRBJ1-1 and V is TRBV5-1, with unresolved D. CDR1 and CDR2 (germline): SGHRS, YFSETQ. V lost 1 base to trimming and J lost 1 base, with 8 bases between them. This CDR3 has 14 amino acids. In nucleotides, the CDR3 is TGCGCCAGCAGCTTGAATCCAGGGAACACTGAAGCTTTCTTT. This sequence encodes CASSLNPGNTEAFF.

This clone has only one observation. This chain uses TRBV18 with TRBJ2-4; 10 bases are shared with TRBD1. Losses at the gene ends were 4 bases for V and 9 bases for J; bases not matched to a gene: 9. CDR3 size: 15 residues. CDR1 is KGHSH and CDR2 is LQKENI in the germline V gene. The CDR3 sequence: CASSQTGQGTRIQYF. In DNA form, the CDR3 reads TGTGCCAGCTCACAGACGGGACAGGGGACGCGCATTCAGTACTTC.

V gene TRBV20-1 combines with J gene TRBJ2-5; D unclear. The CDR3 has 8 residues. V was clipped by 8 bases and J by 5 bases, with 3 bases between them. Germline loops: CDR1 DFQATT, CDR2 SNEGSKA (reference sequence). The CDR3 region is CSRETQYF. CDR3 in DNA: TGCAGTCGGGAGACCCAGTACTTC.

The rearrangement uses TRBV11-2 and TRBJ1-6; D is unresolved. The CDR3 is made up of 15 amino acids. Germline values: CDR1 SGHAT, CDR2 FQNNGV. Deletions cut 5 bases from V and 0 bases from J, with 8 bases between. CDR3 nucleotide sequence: TGTGCCAGCAGCCCAGCCCCCTCCTATAATTCACCCCTCCACTTT. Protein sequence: CASSPAPSYNSPLHF.

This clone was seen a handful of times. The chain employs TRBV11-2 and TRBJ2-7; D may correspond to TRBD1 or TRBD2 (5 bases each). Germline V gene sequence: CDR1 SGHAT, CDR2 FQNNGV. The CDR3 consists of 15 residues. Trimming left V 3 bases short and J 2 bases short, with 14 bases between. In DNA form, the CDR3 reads TGTGCCAGCAGCTTCCGACGGGACGGGACCTACGAGCAGTACTTC. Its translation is CASSFRRDGTYEQYF.

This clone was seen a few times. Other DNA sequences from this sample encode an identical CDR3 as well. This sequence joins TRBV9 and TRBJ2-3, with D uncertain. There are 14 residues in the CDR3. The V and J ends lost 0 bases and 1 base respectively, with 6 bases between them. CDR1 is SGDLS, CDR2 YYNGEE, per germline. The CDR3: CASSVEQRTDTQYF. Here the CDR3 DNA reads TGTGCCAGCAGCGTAGAGCAACGCACAGATACGCAGTATTTT.

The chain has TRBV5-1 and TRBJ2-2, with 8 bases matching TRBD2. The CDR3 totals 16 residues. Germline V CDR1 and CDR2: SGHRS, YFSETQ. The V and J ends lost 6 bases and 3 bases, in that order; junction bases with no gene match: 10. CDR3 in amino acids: CASTLGGRPDTGELFF. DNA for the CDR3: TGCGCCAGCACCCTTGGCGGGAGGCCGGACACCGGGGAGCTGTTTTTT.

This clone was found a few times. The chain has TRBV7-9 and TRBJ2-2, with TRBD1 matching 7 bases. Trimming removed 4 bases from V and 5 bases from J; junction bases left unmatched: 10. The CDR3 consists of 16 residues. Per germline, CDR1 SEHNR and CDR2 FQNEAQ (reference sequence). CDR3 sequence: CASSSWTGIGTGELFF. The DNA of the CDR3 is TGTGCCAGCAGCTCCTGGACAGGAATAGGAACCGGGGAGCTGTTTTTT.

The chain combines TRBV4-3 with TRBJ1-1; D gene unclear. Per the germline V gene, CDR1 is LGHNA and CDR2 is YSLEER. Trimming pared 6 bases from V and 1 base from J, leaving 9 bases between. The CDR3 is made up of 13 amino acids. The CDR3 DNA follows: TGCGCCAGCAGTTTGGGCAAGAACACTGAAGCTTTCTTT. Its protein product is CASSLGKNTEAFF.

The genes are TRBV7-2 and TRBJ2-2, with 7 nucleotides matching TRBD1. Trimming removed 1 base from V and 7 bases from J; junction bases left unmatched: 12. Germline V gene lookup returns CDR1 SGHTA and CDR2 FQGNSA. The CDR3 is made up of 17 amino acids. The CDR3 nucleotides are TGTGCCAGCAGCTTAGAGGTGACAGGGCCAGTTTTCGGGGAGCTGTTTTTT. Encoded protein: CASSLEVTGPVFGELFF.

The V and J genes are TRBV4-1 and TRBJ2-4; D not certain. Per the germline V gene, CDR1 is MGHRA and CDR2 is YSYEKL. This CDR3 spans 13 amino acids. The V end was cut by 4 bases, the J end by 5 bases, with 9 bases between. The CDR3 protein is CASSPPQENIQYF. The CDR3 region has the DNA TGCGCCAGCAGCCCACCCCAGGAAAACATTCAGTACTTC.

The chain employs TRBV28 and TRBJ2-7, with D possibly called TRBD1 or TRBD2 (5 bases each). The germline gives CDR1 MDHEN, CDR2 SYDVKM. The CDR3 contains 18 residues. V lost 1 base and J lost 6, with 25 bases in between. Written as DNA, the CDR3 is TGTGCCAGCAGTTTATTGCGGCGGGTTGGTCAGGGTAAGGCCGAGCAGTACTTC. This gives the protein CASSLLRRVGQGKAEQYF.

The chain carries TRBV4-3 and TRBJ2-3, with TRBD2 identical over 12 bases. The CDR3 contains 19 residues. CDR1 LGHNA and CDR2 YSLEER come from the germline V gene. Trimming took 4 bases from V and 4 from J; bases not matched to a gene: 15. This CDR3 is CASSRDLLAGGTWADTQYF. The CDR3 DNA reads TGCGCCAGCAGCCGAGACCTACTAGCGGGAGGCACCTGGGCAGATACGCAGTATTTT.

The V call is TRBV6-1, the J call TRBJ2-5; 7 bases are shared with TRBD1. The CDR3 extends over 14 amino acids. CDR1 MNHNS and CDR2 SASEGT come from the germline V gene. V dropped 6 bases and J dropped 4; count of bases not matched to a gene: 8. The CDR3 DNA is TGTGCCAGCAGAGACAGGGTAGTAGGAGAGACCCAGTACTTC. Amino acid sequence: CASRDRVVGETQYF.

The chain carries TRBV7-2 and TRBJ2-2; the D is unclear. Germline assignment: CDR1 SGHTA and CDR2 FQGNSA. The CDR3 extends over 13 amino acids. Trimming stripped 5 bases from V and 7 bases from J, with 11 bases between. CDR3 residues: CASSVYTVGELFF. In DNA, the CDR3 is TGTGCCAGCAGCGTCTATACGGTCGGGGAGCTGTTTTTT.

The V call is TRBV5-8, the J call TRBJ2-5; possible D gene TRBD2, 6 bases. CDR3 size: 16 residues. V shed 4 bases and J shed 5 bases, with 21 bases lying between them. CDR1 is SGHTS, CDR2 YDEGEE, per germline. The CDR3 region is CASSHRGGWRNETQYF. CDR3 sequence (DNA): TGTGCCAGCAGCCACCGGGGAGGCTGGAGGAATGAGACCCAGTACTTC. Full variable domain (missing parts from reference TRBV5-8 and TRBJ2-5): EAGVTQSPTHLIKTRGQQATLRCSPISGHTSVYWYQQALGLGLQFLLWYDEGEERNRGNFPPRFSGRQFPNYSSELNVNALELEDSALYLCASSHRGGWRNETQYFGPGTRLLVL.

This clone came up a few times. The CDR3 reads CASSRDSERSGELFF. The CDR3 bases are TGTGCCAGCAGCCGCGACAGTGAACGGTCCGGGGAGCTGTTTTTT. V is TRBV7-3 and J is TRBJ2-2, with a tentative D call TRBD1 (5 bases). V was shortened by 5 bases and J by 6 bases, with 16 bases between the two germline ends. The CDR3 runs to 15 residues. The V gene's germline CDR1 is SGHTA and CDR2 FQGTGA.

The CDR3 DNA sequence: TGCGCCAGCAGTGAGTCTAGGAAAACCGGGGAGCTGTTTTTT. It specifies CASSESRKTGELFF. The chain links TRBV10-1 to TRBJ2-2; the D is unclear. Germline CDR1 WNHNN, CDR2 SYGVQD (reference sequence). This CDR3 comprises 14 residues. With 0 bases removed from V and 5 bases from J, the gap between germline ends came to 7 bases.

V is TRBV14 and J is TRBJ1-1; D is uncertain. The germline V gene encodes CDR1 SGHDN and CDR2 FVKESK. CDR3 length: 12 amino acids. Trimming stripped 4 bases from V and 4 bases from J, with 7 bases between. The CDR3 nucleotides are TGTGCCAGCAGCCTAAGAAGCACTGAAGCTTTCTTT. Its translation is CASSLRSTEAFF.